This paragraph reports one T cell receptor beta chain. Its antigen is currently unknown. The data were taken from a study of Ad26.COV2.S vaccination and SARS-CoV-2 variants. Method: immunoSEQ multiplex PCR; TCRdb's copy keeps in-frame clones and lacks some. The sample lists about 350,000 clones; 92% were seen once. V trimming: 4 bases; J trimming: 0 bases; junction bases outside the gene matches: 10. The CDR3 is made up of 17 amino acids. Germline values: CDR1 MGHRA, CDR2 YSYEKL. Study-wide points: Following vaccination, spike-specific CD8+ and CD4+ T cell responses reportedly exhibited substantial breadth. Among vaccine recipients, spike-specific TCR breadth exceeded that of placebo recipients. Total responses of T cells may have been underestimated by the analyses of TCR breadth and depth. Non-spike TCR breadth did not differ much between vaccine and placebo recipients.

The sequence was collected from a human donor who had recovered from COVID-19. The chain couples TRBV4-1 to TRBJ1-2; the match to TRBD1 covers 8 bases. The sequenced sample was peripheral blood, obtained after recovery from COVID-19. CDR3 in DNA: TGCGCCAGCAGCCCTGGACCCCTGGACAGGGCTAACTATGGCTACACCTTC. This gives the protein CASSPGPLDRANYGYTF.